The rows below give T cell receptor beta chains drawn from one sample of a study of CD8 T cells in Susac syndrome. TCRdb re-called the immunoSEQ multiplex PCR reads through MiXCR, storing one row per CDR3 protein. Of 150,000 to 200,000 distinct CDR3 sequences listed, 85% to 95% were seen once; the top ten hold 0.095% to 0.1%. The material sequenced was CD4+ T cells from PBMCs. The source of these receptors is a human donor with Susac syndrome. Both conserved end residues are part of each CDR3. Each record gives: J gene, D gene, V gene, CDR3 protein, CDR3 DNA. D genes are given only for firm matches.

>TRBJ2-7|.|TRBV6-6
CASSYDGVYEQYF
TGTGCCAGCAGTTACGACGGGGTCTACGAGCAGTACTTC
>TRBJ1-2|.|TRBV21-1
CASRLDERRNGYTF
TGTGCCAGCAGGTTAGACGAAAGGAGGAATGGCTACACCTTC
>TRBJ1-2|.|TRBV21-1
CASRTLWTGINSNYGYTF
TGTGCCAGCAGGACCCTGTGGACAGGGATCAACTCTAACTATGGCTACACCTTC
>TRBJ2-5|.|TRBV2
CASDPGRARETQYF
TGTGCCAGCGATCCGGGACGGGCGCGGGAGACCCAGTACTTC
>TRBJ2-2|TRBD1|TRBV29-1
CSAEGDRGLNTGELFF
TGCAGCGCCGAGGGGGACAGGGGATTGAACACCGGGGAGCTGTTTTTT
>TRBJ2-1|.|TRBV2
CASSELGGYNEQFF
TGTGCCAGCAGTGAATTAGGGGGCTACAATGAGCAGTTCTTC
>TRBJ2-7|.|TRBV28
CASSQTTVRGYEQYF
TGTGCCAGCAGCCAGACGACAGTGAGGGGTTACGAGCAGTACTTC
>TRBJ2-3|.|TRBV29-1
CSVTRDPGPSTQYF
TGCAGCGTTACGAGGGACCCCGGGCCCTCTACGCAGTATTTT
>TRBJ1-2|.|TRBV30
CAWGTEANYGYTF
TGTGCCTGGGGGACGGAAGCTAACTATGGCTACACCTTC
>TRBJ2-3|TRBD2|TRBV9
CASSVGAGGGTTDTQYF
TGTGCCAGCAGCGTAGGGGCGGGGGGAGGTACCACAGATACGCAGTATTTT